This T cell receptor (beta chain) was documented in a study of type 1 regulatory T cells. Study overall: T-allo10 is an in vitro-generated, Tr1-enriched CD4 T cell product specific for alloantigen.

The CDR3 is 14 amino acids. Germline loops: CDR1 SGHRS, CDR2 YFSETQ. Unmatched junction bases numbered 7, after V lost 4 bases and J lost 4 bases. The graft donor-derived T-allo10 cells reportedly recognize host alloantigens, are anergic, and suppress alloantigen-specifically. Remarks on this clonotype: Its antigen is currently unknown.

TCRdb used MiXCR to reprocess the reads, holding one entry per CDR3 protein. The data show a few thousand distinct CDR3 sequences, with roughly a quarter seen just once and more than 7% held by the top ten. Source material: cultured T cells, either the whole culture or a sorted T cell fraction (not recorded which). The subset: Tr1-enriched cell product generated in vitro against host alloantigens. The rearrangement joins TRBV5-1 to TRBJ1-2; 7 nucleotides align to TRBD1. The sequence was collected from a human donor in good health. Here the CDR3 DNA reads TGCGCCAGCAGCCTCTCGACAGGGATCTATGGCTACACCTTC. Translation: CASSLSTGIYGYTF.